The rows below give T cell receptor beta chains drawn from one sample of a study of vaccination effects on CD4 cells after COVID-19. Produced via immunoSEQ multiplex PCR; TCRdb's table is partial and in-frame only. The repertoire holds about 23,000 clones, with 74% as singletons. Antigens for these TCRs are unknown. The material was CD4+ T cells from PBMCs cultured with SARS-CoV-2 spike peptides, obtained before COVID-19 vaccination. Receptor source: a human donor who received a COVID-19 vaccine. The CDR3 runs from the conserved cysteine through the conserved F or W. The order of the fields is J gene, clone size, V gene, D gene, CDR3 DNA, CDR3 protein. The D gene is left open where the match is weak. For some rows the clone size is stated as once, few or many, or as a class when expanded; others skip it.

j_call: TRBJ2-7
clone_size: NA
v_call: TRBV5-1
d_call: TRBD1
cdr3_nt: TGCGCCAGCAGCCTAGACAGGGGTCCTCCGGTTGGGGAGCAGTACTTC
cdr3_aa: CASSLDRGPPVGEQYF

j_call: TRBJ2-7
clone_size: NA
v_call: TRBV25-1
d_call: NA
cdr3_nt: TGTGCCAGCAGTGACTCCATCGGGGCCTACGAGCAGTACTTC
cdr3_aa: CASSDSIGAYEQYF

j_call: TRBJ2-4
clone_size: NA
v_call: TRBV9
d_call: TRBD2
cdr3_nt: TGTGCCAGCAGCCCAACCGGACTAGGGATTGGTGACAAAAACATTCAGTACTTC
cdr3_aa: CASSPTGLGIGDKNIQYF

j_call: TRBJ2-4
clone_size: NA
v_call: TRBV27
d_call: TRBD1
cdr3_nt: TGTGCCAGCAACCCGGGACAGGGATTGGCCAAAAACATTCAGTACTTC
cdr3_aa: CASNPGQGLAKNIQYF

j_call: TRBJ1-5
clone_size: few
v_call: TRBV19
d_call: TRBD1
cdr3_nt: TGTGCCAGTACCCAGGGACAGTGGCTATACAATCAGCCCCAGCATTTT
cdr3_aa: CASTQGQWLYNQPQHF

j_call: TRBJ1-2
clone_size: NA
v_call: TRBV15
d_call: NA
cdr3_nt: TGTGCCACCAGCATTGATACAAACTATGGCTACACCTTC
cdr3_aa: CATSIDTNYGYTF

j_call: TRBJ1-5
clone_size: few
v_call: TRBV6-5
d_call: NA
cdr3_nt: TGTGCCAGCAGACGCACAGGCAATCAGCCCCAGCATTTT
cdr3_aa: CASRRTGNQPQHF

j_call: TRBJ2-1
clone_size: NA
v_call: TRBV4-1
d_call: TRBD2
cdr3_nt: TGCGCCAGCCAGGGGGTAGGACTAGCGGGTTACAATGAGCAGTTCTTC
cdr3_aa: CASQGVGLAGYNEQFF

j_call: TRBJ1-4
clone_size: NA
v_call: TRBV2
d_call: NA
cdr3_nt: TGTGCCAGCAGTGAAGGGCCCCTGCGGGAAAAACTGTTTTTT
cdr3_aa: CASSEGPLREKLFF

j_call: TRBJ1-5
clone_size: few
v_call: TRBV5-1
d_call: NA
cdr3_nt: TGCGCCAGCAGCGTTTTGAGTAATCAGCCCCAGCATTTT
cdr3_aa: CASSVLSNQPQHF

j_call: TRBJ2-2
clone_size: NA
v_call: TRBV3-1/TRBV3-2
d_call: TRBD2
cdr3_nt: TGTGCCAGCAGCCAAACGCTAGCCGGGGGGGCATCCGGGGAGCTGTTTTTT
cdr3_aa: CASSQTLAGGASGELFF

j_call: TRBJ1-1
clone_size: NA
v_call: TRBV2
d_call: NA
cdr3_nt: TGTGCCAGCAGTGAAGAGCAGAACACTGAAGCTTTCTTT
cdr3_aa: CASSEEQNTEAFF

j_call: TRBJ2-3
clone_size: NA
v_call: TRBV3-1/TRBV3-2
d_call: TRBD2
cdr3_nt: TGTGCCAGCACCACACTAGCGGGGGGATTAGATACGCAGTATTTT
cdr3_aa: CASTTLAGGLDTQYF

j_call: TRBJ1-2
clone_size: NA
v_call: TRBV10-3
d_call: TRBD1
cdr3_nt: TGTGCCATCAGTATTGGACAGGGATACGGCTACACCTTC
cdr3_aa: CAISIGQGYGYTF

j_call: TRBJ1-4
clone_size: NA
v_call: TRBV2
d_call: NA
cdr3_nt: TGTGCCAGCAAAAGGGAGACAGCAACTAATGAAAAACTGTTTTTT
cdr3_aa: CASKRETATNEKLFF

j_call: TRBJ2-3
clone_size: NA
v_call: TRBV7-8
d_call: NA
cdr3_nt: TGTGCCAGCAGCCGTCTAGGGCTGGAACCCACAGATACGCAGTATTTT
cdr3_aa: CASSRLGLEPTDTQYF

j_call: TRBJ2-1
clone_size: once
v_call: TRBV10-1
d_call: TRBD2
cdr3_nt: TGCGCCAGCAGCGGGTCGGTTGGCGGGAGCCAGTTCTTC
cdr3_aa: CASSGSVGGSQFF

j_call: TRBJ2-1
clone_size: NA
v_call: TRBV5-1
d_call: TRBD2
cdr3_nt: TGCGCCAGCAGCTTGTCAGGACTAGTACGCAATGAGCAGTTCTTC
cdr3_aa: CASSLSGLVRNEQFF

j_call: TRBJ2-7
clone_size: NA
v_call: TRBV6-5
d_call: TRBD2
cdr3_nt: TGTGCCAGCAGTTCACCCGGGACTAGCGGCTACGAGCAGTACTTC
cdr3_aa: CASSSPGTSGYEQYF

j_call: TRBJ1-1
clone_size: few
v_call: TRBV18
d_call: NA
cdr3_nt: TGTGCCACGGGACAAATGAACACTGAAGCTTTCTTT
cdr3_aa: CATGQMNTEAFF

j_call: TRBJ1-2
clone_size: NA
v_call: TRBV18
d_call: NA
cdr3_nt: TGTGCCAGCTCACCACCGACGGGACGGCCCTATGGCTACACCTTC
cdr3_aa: CASSPPTGRPYGYTF

j_call: TRBJ1-6
clone_size: few
v_call: TRBV7-2
d_call: TRBD1
cdr3_nt: TGTGCCAGCAGCTTAGGACAGGGTCCGGGTTCACCCCTCCACTTT
cdr3_aa: CASSLGQGPGSPLHF

j_call: TRBJ1-1
clone_size: NA
v_call: TRBV5-1
d_call: TRBD1
cdr3_nt: TGCGCCAGCAGCTTGCAGGGACAGGGGGCAGGTACTGAAGCTTTCTTT
cdr3_aa: CASSLQGQGAGTEAFF

j_call: TRBJ1-5
clone_size: NA
v_call: TRBV19
d_call: NA
cdr3_nt: TGTGCCAGTAGTAAACACCGGGACTTTAGCAATCAGCCCCAGCATTTT
cdr3_aa: CASSKHRDFSNQPQHF

j_call: TRBJ1-1
clone_size: NA
v_call: TRBV27
d_call: NA
cdr3_nt: TGTGCCAGCAGTTTATCCACAGTGAACACTGAAGCTTTCTTT
cdr3_aa: CASSLSTVNTEAFF

j_call: TRBJ2-5
clone_size: NA
v_call: TRBV11-3
d_call: TRBD2
cdr3_nt: TGTGCCAGCAGCCCATCTAGCGGGGGGGGTGAGACCCAGTACTTC
cdr3_aa: CASSPSSGGGETQYF

j_call: TRBJ2-5
clone_size: NA
v_call: TRBV6-5
d_call: NA
cdr3_nt: TGTGCCAGCAGAAACCAAGAAACCCAGTACTTC
cdr3_aa: CASRNQETQYF

j_call: TRBJ2-3
clone_size: NA
v_call: TRBV28
d_call: TRBD1
cdr3_nt: TGTGCCAGCGACAGGGGGCGGAGGTGGACAGATACGCAGTATTTT
cdr3_aa: CASDRGRRWTDTQYF

j_call: TRBJ2-2
clone_size: few
v_call: TRBV2
d_call: NA
cdr3_nt: TGTGCCTCCCGGGCAGGGGAGGAGACCGGGGAGCTGTTTTTT
cdr3_aa: CASRAGEETGELFF

j_call: TRBJ2-7
clone_size: NA
v_call: TRBV7-2
d_call: TRBD2
cdr3_nt: TGTGCCAGCAGATTAGGGACTAGCCACACCCGGCAGTACTTC
cdr3_aa: CASRLGTSHTRQYF